Following are 10 T cell receptor beta chains from one sample sequenced in a study of beta chain features in type 1 diabetes (dated by TCRdb to the late 2010s). The protocol used for the library was the immunoSEQ multiplex PCR assay. The entire amount of isolated RNA was reverse transcribed using the High Capacity cDNA Reverse Transcription Kit, so the sequenced TCRB transcripts were expressed ones. TCRdb took over this immuneACCESS table, retaining in-frame rearrangements with V and J assigned. Such tables are incomplete; in checked studies, under half of the missing clones stem from an unresolved V gene, and the remainder is unexplained. This sample gives about 470,000 clones in total; approximately 30% of them show up just once. The top ten clones comprise 0.05% to 0.07% of the sample. Sequences were obtained from naive CD4+ T cells from blood. Reading the label with the study, this specimen's cell subset or site is: true naive CD4+ T cells. These receptor sequences come from a man younger than 35 in good health.

In this sample, this clone turned up a few times. The CDR3 loop is CSVEATRGNEQFF. CDR3 nucleotides: TGCAGCGTTGAAGCGACTAGGGGCAATGAGCAGTTCTTC. The V gene is TRBV29-1, the J gene TRBJ2-1, with D possibly matching TRBD2 (6 bases). The CDR3 contains 13 residues. V was cut by 1 base and J by 6 bases, with 10 bases left in between. Germline loops: CDR1 SQVTM, CDR2 ANQGSEA.

This rearrangement joins TRBV7-2 to TRBJ2-4, with TRBD1 matching 10 bases. This CDR3 comprises 17 residues. V shed 5 bases, J shed 1 base, and the junction held 8 bases outside the gene matches. Germline CDR1 SGHTA, CDR2 FQGNSA. Here the CDR3 reads CASSPQRTGGAKNIQYF. Here the CDR3 DNA reads TGTGCCAGCAGCCCCCAACGGACAGGGGGGGCCAAAAACATTCAGTACTTC.

The V and J genes are TRBV9 and TRBJ1-4; D unresolved. There are 15 residues in the CDR3. V lost 0 bases, J lost 5 bases, and 11 bases lay in between. Germline loops: CDR1 SGDLS, CDR2 YYNGEE. The CDR3 spells CASSVGSGANEKLFF. The CDR3 DNA is TGTGCCAGCAGCGTAGGGTCAGGAGCGAATGAAAAACTGTTTTTT.

The J gene is TRBJ2-3, the V gene TRBV30; no firm D call. V gave up 4 bases and J gave up 2 bases, with 13 bases separating them. The length of the CDR3 is 14 residues. Germline CDR1 GTSNPN, CDR2 SVGIG (reference sequence). The CDR3 is CAWNRATFTDTQYF. The CDR3 DNA reads as TGTGCCTGGAACCGGGCAACCTTCACAGATACGCAGTATTTT.

This clone came up a few times. DNA of the CDR3: TGTGCCAGCAGCGCGACAGGGTCTTGGGAGACCCAGTACTTC. Amino acid sequence: CASSATGSWETQYF. The chain combines TRBV14 with TRBJ2-5; 7 bases are shared with TRBD1. V lost 5 bases, J lost 5 bases, and 8 bases stayed unmatched. The CDR3 loop spans 14 amino acids. CDR1 SGHDN and CDR2 FVKESK come from the germline V gene.

This chain uses TRBV7-9 with TRBJ1-1, with D unresolved. The V end was cut by 7 bases, the J end by 7 bases, with 13 bases between. Germline CDR1 is SEHNR and CDR2 is FQNEAQ (reference sequence). The CDR3 length is 12 residues. The CDR3 DNA reads TGTGCCAGCATCCCAGAGGGCGGTGAAGCTTTCTTT. This codes for CASIPEGGEAFF.

The V gene is TRBV27, the J gene TRBJ2-1, with TRBD1 matching over 9 bases. Germline CDR1 is MNHEY and CDR2 is SMNVEV (reference sequence). Trimming took 3 bases from V and 10 from J; bases not matched to a gene: 13. The CDR3 loop spans 16 amino acids. The chain's CDR3 is CASSFTTGQGSGEQFF. CDR3 nucleotides: TGTGCCAGCAGTTTTACCACGGGACAGGGATCAGGAGAGCAGTTCTTC.

The chain combines TRBV5-1 with TRBJ1-1; no definite D call. The ends were cut back, 5 bases at V and 3 bases at J, with 14 bases in the middle. CDR1 and CDR2 from the germline V gene are SGHRS and YFSETQ. This CDR3 has 14 residues. The CDR3 loop reads CASSFPGSYTEAFF. The DNA for the CDR3 is TGCGCCAGCAGTTTCCCGGGGTCTTACACTGAAGCTTTCTTT.

This chain links TRBV18 with TRBJ2-1, with no clear D. The germline gives CDR1 KGHSH, CDR2 LQKENI. This CDR3 spans 11 amino acids. The V end lost 10 bases, the J end lost 6 bases, and 10 bases lay between the germline ends. CDR3 residues: CATAGINEQFF. Written as DNA, the CDR3 is TGTGCCACTGCAGGAATCAATGAGCAGTTCTTC.

With regard to this clone: The sample carries other DNA sequences with the same CDR3. This chain links TRBV29-1 with TRBJ2-3; D is perhaps TRBD1 or TRBD2 (5 bases each). This CDR3 is 13 amino acids long. Per the germline V gene, CDR1 is SQVTM and CDR2 is ANQGSEA. The germline V and J ends were trimmed by 0 bases and 1 base, with 5 bases remaining between them. The CDR3 sequence: CSVEEGGTDTQYF. The CDR3 bases are TGCAGCGTTGAAGAGGGGGGCACAGATACGCAGTATTTT.